This is a list of T cell receptor beta chains from one sample in a study of blood T cell dynamics during melanoma immunotherapy. The table came from immunoSEQ multiplex PCR; TCRdb's copy has only in-frame clones and leaves some out. The data contain 8,500 to 11,000 clones, approximately 90% of them singletons. This sample comprised blood, obtained from a patient treated with checkpoint blockade. These receptors were obtained from a human donor with melanoma. The CDR3 runs from the conserved cysteine through the conserved F or W. A D gene is named only where the DNA matches it firmly. Some rows have no size entry. The others give once, few or many, or a class for an expanded clone.

clone_size	v_call	j_call	d_call	cdr3_length	cdr3_nt	cdr3_aa
few	TRBV7-9	TRBJ2-7	NA	15	TGTGCCAGCAGCTTAGGATGGGATTCTCAGGGCGAGCAGTACTTC	CASSLGWDSQGEQYF
NA	TRBV5-8	TRBJ2-1	NA	12	TGTGCCAGCAGCTTGTGGTACAATGAGCAGTTCTTC	CASSLWYNEQFF
NA	TRBV9	TRBJ1-1	NA	13	TGTGCCAGCAGCGTAGAGGGGTCGTCTGAAGCTTTCTTT	CASSVEGSSEAFF
NA	TRBV7-7	TRBJ2-1	NA	13	TGTGCCAGCAGCTTGGGGCTAGTCAATGAGCAGTTCTTC	CASSLGLVNEQFF
NA	TRBV30	TRBJ1-5	NA	13	TGTGCCTGGAGTAAAGATAGCAATCAGCCCCAGCATTTT	CAWSKDSNQPQHF
NA	TRBV7-9	TRBJ1-1	NA	13	TGTGCCAGCAGCTTAGGCAGTTACACTGAAGCTTTCTTT	CASSLGSYTEAFF
NA	TRBV25-1	TRBJ1-1	NA	15	TGTGCCAGCAGTGAATATGAGGGGATGAACACTGAAGCTTTCTTT	CASSEYEGMNTEAFF
NA	TRBV27	TRBJ2-7	TRBD2	14	TGTGCCAGCAGTCTCCTAGCGGGAGACTACGAGCAGTACTTC	CASSLLAGDYEQYF
once	TRBV19	TRBJ2-1	TRBD2	16	TGTGCCAGTAGATCCCTAGCGGGTAACACCTACAATGAGCAGTTCTTC	CASRSLAGNTYNEQFF
NA	TRBV5-1	TRBJ2-3	NA	15	TGCGCCAGCACCTTACAAAGCCTTTACACAGATACGCAGTATTTT	CASTLQSLYTDTQYF
NA	TRBV4-3	TRBJ2-1	NA	16	TGCGCCAGCAGCCAAGATCGGGGGGCGGCCTACAATGAGCAGTTCTTC	CASSQDRGAAYNEQFF
NA	TRBV7-8	TRBJ2-3	TRBD2	15	TGTGCCAGCAGCATGGGACTATCTAGCACAGATACGCAGTATTTT	CASSMGLSSTDTQYF
NA	TRBV15	TRBJ2-5	TRBD1	15	TGTGCCACCAGCAGAGAGGGACAGGGGGTGGAGACCCAGTACTTC	CATSREGQGVETQYF
NA	TRBV7-2	TRBJ1-5	NA	15	TGTGCCAGCAGCTTAGTATGGGGCCTCGATCAGCCCCAGCATTTT	CASSLVWGLDQPQHF
NA	TRBV4-1	TRBJ1-6	NA	16	TGCGCCAGCAGCCAAGGAATAGAGGCTACTAATTCACCCCTCCACTTT	CASSQGIEATNSPLHF
NA	TRBV7-9	TRBJ2-1	TRBD1	16	TGTGCCAGCAGCTACCCCTCCGGGACAGGGAACAATGAGCAGTTCTTC	CASSYPSGTGNNEQFF
NA	TRBV18	TRBJ2-3	NA	14	TGTGCCAGCTCACCCTCGGTGACCTCAGATACGCAGTATTTT	CASSPSVTSDTQYF
NA	TRBV28	TRBJ2-5	TRBD1	14	TGTGCCAGCAACCCTCAACAGGGGGGCGCGACCCAGTACTTC	CASNPQQGGATQYF
NA	TRBV2	TRBJ1-5	TRBD1	14	TGTGCCAGCAGTTCCGGGACAGGGGGCCAGCCCCAGCATTTT	CASSSGTGGQPQHF
NA	TRBV28	TRBJ2-7	NA	14	TGTGCCAGCAGTTTAGGGCAGGGTCGGGGCGAGCAGTACTTC	CASSLGQGRGEQYF
NA	TRBV19	TRBJ1-1	NA	14	TGTGCCAGTAGTATTCCGGGAATGGGGACTGAAGCTTTCTTT	CASSIPGMGTEAFF
once	TRBV9	TRBJ1-2	TRBD1	14	TGTGCCAGCAGCACAAGGACAGGGACCTATGGCTACACCTTC	CASSTRTGTYGYTF
once	TRBV5-1	TRBJ2-5	TRBD1	14	TGCGCCAGCAGTCCAACAGGGGGCGAAGAGACCCAGTACTTC	CASSPTGGEETQYF
NA	TRBV9	TRBJ2-5	NA	15	TGTGCCAGCAGCGTCACAGGGAAAGCCCAAGAGACCCAGTACTTC	CASSVTGKAQETQYF
NA	TRBV15	TRBJ1-2	NA	15	TGTGCCACCAGCAGAGATCCTACAGGGCCGGGGGGCTACACCTTC	CATSRDPTGPGGYTF
NA	TRBV5-1	TRBJ2-1	NA	15	TGCGCCAGCAGCTATCTGGAAAGGTTGGGCAATGAGCAGTTCTTC	CASSYLERLGNEQFF
NA	TRBV7-9	TRBJ1-3	TRBD1	14	TGTGCCAGCAGCTTAGCGGGACAGGGAAACACCATATATTTT	CASSLAGQGNTIYF
NA	TRBV2	TRBJ2-7	TRBD1	13	TGTGCCAACTCGGGACAGGGGAACTACGAGCAGTACTTC	CANSGQGNYEQYF
NA	TRBV27	TRBJ1-5	NA	17	TGTGCCAGCAGTCCCAGGACTGCGGAGGGAAGCAATCAGCCCCAGCATTTT	CASSPRTAEGSNQPQHF
once	TRBV6-5	TRBJ2-7	TRBD2	15	TGTGCCAGCAGTTACTCTAGCGGGAGGGCCCACGAGCAGTACTTC	CASSYSSGRAHEQYF
NA	TRBV14	TRBJ1-1	NA	14	TGTGCCAGCAGCCAAGTTTCGGTGAACACTGAAGCTTTCTTT	CASSQVSVNTEAFF
once	TRBV25-1	TRBJ2-7	TRBD2	12	TGCGCCAGTGGACTAGCGGGAGGCGAGCAGTACTTC	CASGLAGGEQYF
few	TRBV18	TRBJ1-4	TRBD1	13	TGTGCCAGCTCACCGGGACAGGGTGAAAAACTGTTTTTT	CASSPGQGEKLFF
NA	TRBV11-2	TRBJ2-1	TRBD2	16	TGTGCCAGCAGCACTGTAGCCAGCGGGAGGCCTCATGAGCAGTTCTTC	CASSTVASGRPHEQFF
NA	TRBV7-9	TRBJ1-4	NA	13	TGTGCCAGCAGCTTAGGGATTCTTGAGAAACTGTTTTTT	CASSLGILEKLFF
NA	TRBV13	TRBJ2-1	NA	16	TGTGCCAGCAGCCTAAAACCGGGACTGGCCTACAATGAGCAGTTCTTC	CASSLKPGLAYNEQFF
NA	TRBV19	TRBJ2-1	NA	12	TGTGCCAGTAGGCTAGACTACAATGAGCAGTTCTTC	CASRLDYNEQFF
NA	TRBV12-2	TRBJ2-7	NA	17	TGTGCAAGTCGCCCGCTTAGCGGGAGGACGCCCAATTACGAGCAGTACTTC	CASRPLSGRTPNYEQYF
NA	TRBV19	TRBJ1-1	NA	12	TGTGCCAGTAGTTCCGGGAACACTGAAGCTTTCTTT	CASSSGNTEAFF
NA	TRBV19	TRBJ1-3	NA	14	TGTGCCAGTAGTATAGCGGGTTCCCGGGACACCATATATTTT	CASSIAGSRDTIYF
NA	TRBV7-3	TRBJ1-1	NA	15	TGTGCCAGCAGCCGCCAAGGGACACCGAACACTGAAGCTTTCTTT	CASSRQGTPNTEAFF
NA	TRBV30	TRBJ1-4	NA	14	TGTGCCTGGAGAGGAGCGGGGAATAATGAAAAACTGTTTTTT	CAWRGAGNNEKLFF
NA	TRBV6-1	TRBJ1-1	NA	13	TGTGCCAGCAGCTACGGGCAGAACACTGAAGCTTTCTTT	CASSYGQNTEAFF
NA	TRBV28	TRBJ2-5	NA	15	TGTGCCAGCAGTCCCACGGGGCTGGATGTAGAGACCCAGTACTTC	CASSPTGLDVETQYF
NA	TRBV6-6	TRBJ2-3	TRBD1	13	TGTGCCAGCAGTTCCACAGGGGCAGATACGCAGTATTTT	CASSSTGADTQYF
NA	TRBV19	TRBJ2-1	TRBD2	16	TGTGCCAGTAGGAGACTAGCGGGAGGGTCTTACAATGAGCAGTTCTTC	CASRRLAGGSYNEQFF
NA	TRBV5-4	TRBJ1-4	TRBD1	15	TGTGCCAGCAGCCCTTGGACAGGGGGGACCGAAAAACTGTTTTTT	CASSPWTGGTEKLFF
NA	TRBV6-1	TRBJ1-1	NA	14	TGTGCCAGCAGTGCCATTCTCATGAACACTGAAGCTTTCTTT	CASSAILMNTEAFF
NA	TRBV10-1	TRBJ2-2	NA	14	TGCGCCAGCAGTTCAAACATAGTTCCCGGGGAGCTGTTTTTT	CASSSNIVPGELFF
NA	TRBV19	TRBJ1-2	NA	13	TGTGCCAGTAGAACGGGGAAGATTGGAGGCTACACCTTC	CASRTGKIGGYTF
NA	TRBV7-9	TRBJ2-3	TRBD2	15	TGTGCCAGCAGCCCCTTGGGCGGGAGCTCAGATACGCAGTATTTT	CASSPLGGSSDTQYF
once	TRBV25-1	TRBJ2-7	TRBD2	15	TGTGCCAGCAGTGAATGGCTAGCGGGAGGGCAAGAGCAGTACTTC	CASSEWLAGGQEQYF
NA	TRBV21-1	TRBJ2-5	NA	16	TGTGCCAGCAGCAAAGATCGGGAATTAATGAGGGAGACCCAGTACTTC	CASSKDRELMRETQYF
few	TRBV7-2	TRBJ1-1	NA	14	TGTGCCAGCAGCTTAAGATCGCAAGCCACTGAAGCTTTCTTT	CASSLRSQATEAFF
NA	TRBV29-1	TRBJ2-5	NA	10	TGCAGCGTTGAGGCGGAGACCCAGTACTTC	CSVEAETQYF